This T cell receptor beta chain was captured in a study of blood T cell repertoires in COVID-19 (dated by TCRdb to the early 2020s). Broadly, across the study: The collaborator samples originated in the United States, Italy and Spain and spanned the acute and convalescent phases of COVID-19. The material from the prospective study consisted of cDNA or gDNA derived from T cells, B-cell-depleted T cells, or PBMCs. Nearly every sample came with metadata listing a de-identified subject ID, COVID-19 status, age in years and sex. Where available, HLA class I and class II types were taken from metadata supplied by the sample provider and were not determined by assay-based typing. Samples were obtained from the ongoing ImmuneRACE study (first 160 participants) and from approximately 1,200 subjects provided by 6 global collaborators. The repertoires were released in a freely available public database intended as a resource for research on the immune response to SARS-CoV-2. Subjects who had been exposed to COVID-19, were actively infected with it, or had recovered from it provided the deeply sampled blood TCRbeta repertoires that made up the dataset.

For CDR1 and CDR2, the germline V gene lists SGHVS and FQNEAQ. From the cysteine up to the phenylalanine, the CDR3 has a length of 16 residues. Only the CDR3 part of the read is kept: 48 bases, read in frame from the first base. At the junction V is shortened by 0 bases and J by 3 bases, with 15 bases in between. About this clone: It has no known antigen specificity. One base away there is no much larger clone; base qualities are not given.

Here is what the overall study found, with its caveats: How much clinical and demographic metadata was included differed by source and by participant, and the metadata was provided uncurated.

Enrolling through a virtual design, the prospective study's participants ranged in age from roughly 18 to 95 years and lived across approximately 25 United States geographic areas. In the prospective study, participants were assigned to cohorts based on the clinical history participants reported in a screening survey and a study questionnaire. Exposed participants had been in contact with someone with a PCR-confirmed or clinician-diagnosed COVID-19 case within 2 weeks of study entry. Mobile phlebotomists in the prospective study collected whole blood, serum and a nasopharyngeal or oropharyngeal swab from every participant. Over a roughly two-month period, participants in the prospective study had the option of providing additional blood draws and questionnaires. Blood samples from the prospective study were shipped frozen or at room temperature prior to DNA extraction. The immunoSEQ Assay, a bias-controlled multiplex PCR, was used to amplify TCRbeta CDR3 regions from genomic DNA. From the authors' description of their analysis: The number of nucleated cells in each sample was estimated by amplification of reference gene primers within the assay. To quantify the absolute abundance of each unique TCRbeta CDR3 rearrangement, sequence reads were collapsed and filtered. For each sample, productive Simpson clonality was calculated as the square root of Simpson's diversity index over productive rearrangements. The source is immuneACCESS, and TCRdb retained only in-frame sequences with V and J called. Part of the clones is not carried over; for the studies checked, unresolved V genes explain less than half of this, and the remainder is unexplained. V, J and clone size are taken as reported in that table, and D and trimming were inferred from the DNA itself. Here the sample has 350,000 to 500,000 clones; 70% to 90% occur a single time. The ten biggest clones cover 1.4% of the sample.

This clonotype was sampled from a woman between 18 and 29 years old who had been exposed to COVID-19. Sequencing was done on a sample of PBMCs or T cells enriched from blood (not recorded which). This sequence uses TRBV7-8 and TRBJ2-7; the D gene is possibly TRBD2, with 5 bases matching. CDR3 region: CASSLASVGGRYEQYF. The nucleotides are TGTGCCAGCAGCTTAGCGTCGGTCGGAGGACGCTACGAGCAGTACTTC.